Below are 19 T cell receptor beta chains sequenced from a single sample in a study of cytomegalovirus exposure and HLA in healthy donors (dated by TCRdb to between 2016 and 2019). Preparation of the library involved the immunoSEQ multiplex PCR assay. For the multiplex PCR, a mixture combining 60 forward primers for TCR Vbeta segments and 13 reverse primers for TCR Jbeta segments was used. Entries here come from immuneACCESS through TCRdb and include only in-frame sequences with V and J called. Some clones fail to appear in such tables; in the studies checked, an unresolved V gene covers under half of the shortfall, and the cause of the remainder is unknown. Recorded for this sample are a few hundred thousand clones; 75% to 85% of them occurred a single time. More than 1.3% of the sample is in the top ten clones. The sequenced sample consisted of PBMCs. Receptors were obtained from a girl under 18 in good health and CMV-seronegative.

This clone was seen just once. This sequence joins TRBV2 and TRBJ1-5, with 7 bases fitting TRBD1. J lost 4 bases, V lost 6 bases, and 6 bases had no gene match. Germline CDR1 and CDR2: SNHLY and FYNNEI. The CDR3 is 14 residues long. Written as DNA, the CDR3 is TGTGCCAGCAGCTTAGGGACAGTGAATCAGCCCCAGCATTTT. As protein: CASSLGTVNQPQHF.

The chain combines TRBV6-1 with TRBJ2-5; D is ambiguous. The DNA end favors TRBJ2-7, so the J call may be wrong. This CDR3 region has 15 residues. Germline lookup yields CDR1 MNHNS and CDR2 SASEGT. CDR3 bases: TGTGCCAGCAGTGAAGGCTGGGCCTTCTCCTACGAGCAGTACTTC. Translating gives CASSEGWAFSYEQYF.

The V gene is TRBV28, the J gene TRBJ1-1, with D uncertain. Deletions cut 6 bases from V and 8 bases from J, with 16 bases between. Germline lookup yields CDR1 MDHEN and CDR2 SYDVKM. The CDR3 spans 13 residues. CDR3: CASRSTRGSEAFF. CDR3 coding DNA: TGTGCCAGCAGGTCAACGCGAGGGTCCGAAGCTTTCTTT.

This clone has just a few counts. This chain connects TRBV6-5 to TRBJ2-7; 7 nucleotides line up with TRBD1. Looked up from germline, CDR1 is MNHEY and CDR2 is SVGAGI. The CDR3 totals 16 residues. The junction had 10 bases not matched to a gene; V was cut back by 2 bases and J by 3 bases. The CDR3 is CASSYAYRGSDYEQYF. DNA for the CDR3: TGTGCCAGCAGTTACGCTTACAGGGGATCTGACTACGAGCAGTACTTC.

V and J are TRBV9 and TRBJ1-2, with TRBD1 matching 7 bases. Germline lookup yields CDR1 SGDLS and CDR2 YYNGEE. There are 16 residues in the CDR3. J was trimmed by 0 bases and V by 5 bases; bases with no gene match: 10. The CDR3 DNA reads TGTGCCAGCAGTTATTCATCCGGGACAGCTAACTATGGCTACACCTTC. As protein: CASSYSSGTANYGYTF. Full variable domain (remainder filled in from reference TRBV9 and TRBJ1-2): DSGVTQTPKHLITATGQRVTLRCSPRSGDLSVYWYQQSLDQGLQFLIQYYNGEERAKGNILERFSAQQFPDLHSELNLSSLELGDSALYFCASSYSSGTANYGYTFGSGTRLTVV.

The genes are TRBV5-6 and TRBJ2-3, with D possibly matching TRBD2 (5 bases). V lost 1 base to trimming and J lost 2 bases, with 17 bases between them. Germline V gene sequence: CDR1 SGHDT, CDR2 YYEEEE. CDR3 length: 17 residues. CDR3 nucleotides: TGTGCCAGCAGCTTGAGACGATTAGCGATAATCACAGATACGCAGTATTTT. It translates to CASSLRRLAIITDTQYF.

This chain links TRBV5-1 with TRBJ2-1, with 13 bases that match TRBD2. Germline loops: CDR1 SGHRS, CDR2 YFSETQ. This CDR3 region has 17 residues. V shed 0 bases and J 4 bases; nucleotides not matched to a gene: 4. The CDR3 is CASSLAKTSGRYNEQFF. CDR3 sequence (DNA): TGCGCCAGCAGCTTGGCCAAGACTAGCGGGAGGTACAATGAGCAGTTCTTC.

A few counts support this clone. The chain combines TRBV28 with TRBJ1-5; D remains unclear. The CDR3 is made up of 10 amino acids. Trimming shortened V by 7 bases and J by 5 bases, and 3 bases separated the two germline ends. Germline values: CDR1 MDHEN, CDR2 SYDVKM. CDR3 coding DNA: TGTGCCAGCAACTATCAGCCCCAGCATTTT. Translation gives CASNYQPQHF.

This chain uses TRBV9 with TRBJ2-3; no clear D gene. V was clipped by 0 bases and J by 8 bases, with 7 bases between them. CDR1 is SGDLS and CDR2 is YYNGEE in the germline V gene. This CDR3 is built from 12 residues. The CDR3 DNA reads TGTGCCAGCAGCGTAGTAGCCAGTACGCAGTATTTT. Translation gives CASSVVASTQYF.

CDR3 sequence: CASSMGTQGATEAFF. CDR3 coding DNA: TGTGCCAGTAGTATGGGAACCCAGGGGGCCACTGAAGCTTTCTTT. The chain employs TRBV19 and TRBJ1-1, with 8 bases matching TRBD1. V shed 3 bases and J 4 bases; nucleotides not matched to a gene: 7. Looked up from germline, CDR1 is LNHDA and CDR2 is SQIVND (reference sequence). This CDR3 region has 15 residues.

The V gene is TRBV19, the J gene TRBJ1-4; D remains unclear. Germline CDR1 is LNHDA and CDR2 is SQIVND (reference sequence). Trimming shortened V by 5 bases and J by 0 bases, and 10 bases separated the two germline ends. This CDR3 is 15 amino acids long. CDR3 loop: CASSAGIATNEKLFF. The CDR3, as DNA: TGTGCCAGTAGTGCCGGGATTGCAACTAATGAAAAACTGTTTTTT.

The rearrangement joins TRBV28 to TRBJ1-1; no reliable D call. Germline V gene data show CDR1 as MDHEN and CDR2 as SYDVKM. Trimming removed 0 bases from V and 3 bases from J, with 8 bases in between. The CDR3 has 14 amino acids. CDR3 in amino acids: CASSLWLADTEAFF. CDR3 DNA sequence: TGTGCCAGCAGTTTATGGTTGGCGGACACTGAAGCTTTCTTT. Looking up the rest from reference TRBV28 and TRBJ1-1 gives the full variable domain: DVKVTQSSRYLVKRTGEKVFLECVQDMDHENMFWYRQDPGLGLRLIYFSYDVKMKEKGDIPEGYSVSREKKERFSLILESASTNQTSMYLCASSLWLADTEAFFGQGTRLTVV.

The V and J genes are TRBV2 and TRBJ2-2; a weak D match, TRBD1 (6 bases). CDR1 and CDR2 from the germline V gene are SNHLY and FYNNEI. CDR3 length equals 17 residues. The V end was cut by 3 bases, the J end by 6 bases, with 20 bases between. The CDR3 DNA follows: TGTGCCAGCAGTGATGGACAGTCTTCCCAAGTTTCCGGGGAGCTGTTTTTT. This gives the protein CASSDGQSSQVSGELFF.

This clone was seen a single time. The chain carries TRBV15 and TRBJ2-5; a weak D match, TRBD1 (6 bases). The germline V gene encodes CDR1 LNHNV and CDR2 YYDKDF (reference sequence). The CDR3 is 14 residues long. Trimming took 0 bases from V and 5 from J, leaving 10 bases between them. The CDR3 loop is CATSREGAGETQYF. CDR3 bases: TGTGCCACCAGCAGAGAGGGGGCGGGTGAGACCCAGTACTTC.

The chain carries TRBV19 and TRBJ1-2; the match to TRBD1 covers 10 bases. After removal of 3 bases from V and 7 bases from J, the junction contained 2 bases not matched to a gene. This CDR3 is built from 13 residues. Germline lookup yields CDR1 LNHDA and CDR2 SQIVND (reference sequence). The CDR3 sequence: CASSMTGGGGYTF. The CDR3 region has the DNA TGTGCCAGTAGTATGACAGGGGGCGGTGGCTACACCTTC.

This chain connects TRBV5-8 to TRBJ2-7; 8 bases line up with TRBD1. Germline CDR1 and CDR2: SGHTS and YDEGEE. The ends lost 0 bases at V and 2 bases at J; junction bases unmatched: 4. There are 15 residues in the CDR3. The CDR3 DNA follows: TGTGCCAGCAGCTTGGGGACAGGGTCCCCCTACGAGCAGTACTTC. Its protein is CASSLGTGSPYEQYF.

This clone has a handful of counts. The V and J genes are TRBV18 and TRBJ1-2; a possible D gene is TRBD1 (6 bases). Trimming took off 4 bases at V and 2 bases at J, with 20 bases between the two ends. Germline V gives CDR1 KGHSH, CDR2 LQKENI. The CDR3 extends over 17 amino acids. The CDR3 sequence: CASSLSQGPFSNYGYTF. DNA of the CDR3: TGTGCCAGCTCACTCTCCCAGGGGCCCTTCTCGAACTATGGCTACACCTTC.

V gene TRBV28 combines with J gene TRBJ2-7; TRBD1 aligns across 10 bases. The germline gives CDR1 MDHEN, CDR2 SYDVKM. V shed 6 bases and J 3 bases; nucleotides not matched to a gene: 8. The CDR3 extends over 15 amino acids. For the CDR3, the DNA is TGTGCCAGCAGCCGCCCCGGGACAGGGGTCTACGAGCAGTACTTC. Translated, it gives CASSRPGTGVYEQYF.

The rearrangement joins TRBV5-1 to TRBJ1-2; TRBD1 aligns across 7 bases. This CDR3 has 19 residues. The trim removed 3 bases at V and 2 bases at J, leaving 19 bases unmatched. Germline V lookup: CDR1 SGHRS, CDR2 YFSETQ. The CDR3 reads CASSSQTGVFDSWNYGYTF. Written as DNA, the CDR3 is TGCGCCAGCAGCTCACAAACAGGGGTTTTCGACTCATGGAACTATGGCTACACCTTC.